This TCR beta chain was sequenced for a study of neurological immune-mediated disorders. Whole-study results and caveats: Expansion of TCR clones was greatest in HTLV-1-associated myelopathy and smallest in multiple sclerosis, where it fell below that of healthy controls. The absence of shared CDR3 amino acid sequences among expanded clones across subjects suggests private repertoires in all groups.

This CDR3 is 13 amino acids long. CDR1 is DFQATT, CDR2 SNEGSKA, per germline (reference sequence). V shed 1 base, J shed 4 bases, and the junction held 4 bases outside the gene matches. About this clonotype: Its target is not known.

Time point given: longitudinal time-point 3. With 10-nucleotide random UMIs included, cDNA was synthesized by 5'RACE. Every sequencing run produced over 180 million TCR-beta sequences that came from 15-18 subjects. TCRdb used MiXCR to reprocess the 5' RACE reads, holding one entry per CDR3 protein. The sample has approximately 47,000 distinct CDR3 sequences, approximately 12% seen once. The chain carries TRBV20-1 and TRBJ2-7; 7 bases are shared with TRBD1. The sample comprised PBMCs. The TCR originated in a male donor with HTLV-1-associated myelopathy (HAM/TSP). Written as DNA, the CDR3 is TGCAGTGCTAGAGGGGGACAGTTTTACGAGCAGTACTTC. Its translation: CSARGGQFYEQYF.